This T cell receptor (beta chain) was sequenced for a study of shared clonotypes between healthy human individuals. Study overall: Every donor yielded three CD4 naive, three CD4 memory, two CD8 naive and one CD8 memory plate. Overall study results and limits: Few donors restricted represented genetic and exposure-history diversity.

The CDR3 covers 13 residues. V shed 5 bases and J 2 bases; nucleotides not matched to a gene: 0. Germline CDR1 GTSNPN, CDR2 SVGIG (reference sequence). Each subset's genomic DNA was shared equally among a number of immunoSEQ plates. TCRdb's copy holds only in-frame clones and misses some; the assay was immunoSEQ multiplex PCR. The repertoire holds 2 million to 3 million clones, with 80% to 95% as singletons. A note on this clone: No antigen is known for it.

This TCR came from a man aged 18 to 30 in good health. Some clones in this sample may be carry-over from other donors' samples. The sequenced material came from naive CD4+ T cells from PBMCs. Subset specified: CD45RA+ positively selected. The chain carries TRBV30 and TRBJ1-4, with 9 bases lining up with TRBD1. The CDR3 loop is CAWGQGTNEKLFF. The CDR3 bases are TGTGCCTGGGGACAGGGGACTAATGAAAAACTGTTTTTT.